The rows below give T cell receptor beta chains drawn from one sample of a study of T cell responses to AZD1222 COVID-19 vaccine. TCRdb's copy holds only in-frame clones and misses some; the assay was immunoSEQ multiplex PCR. Here the sample spans 130,000 to 150,000 clones, 86% being singletons. Sequencing was performed on peripheral blood, taken 28 days after the second AZD1222 dose. All receptors come from an adult who received the AZD1222 COVID-19 vaccine. Both conserved end residues are part of each CDR3. D genes are given only for firm matches. The size entry is marked missing in some rows and otherwise reads once, few, many or a size class.

V gene	D gene	J gene	clone size	CDR3 protein	CDR3 DNA
TRBV11-3	TRBD2	TRBJ2-3	.	CASSSPTNYDGRDGTDTQYF	TGTGCCAGCAGCTCCCCCACAAACTACGACGGGAGGGATGGCACAGATACGCAGTATTTT
TRBV29-1	.	TRBJ2-1	.	CSVQTGTYNEQFF	TGCAGCGTACAAACGGGGACTTACAATGAGCAGTTCTTC
TRBV5-6	.	TRBJ1-5	.	CASNHQPQHF	TGTGCCAGTAACCATCAGCCCCAGCATTTT
TRBV5-1	.	TRBJ2-1	once	CASSDRPMGNEQFF	TGCGCCAGCAGCGACCGACCCATGGGGAATGAGCAGTTCTTC
TRBV28	.	TRBJ1-2	.	CASSSPWFPDSANYGYTF	TGTGCCAGCAGTTCTCCGTGGTTCCCGGACAGCGCTAACTATGGCTACACCTTC
TRBV15	.	TRBJ2-4	.	CAGEVLAKNIQYF	TGTGCCGGTGAGGTCCTAGCCAAAAACATTCAGTACTTC
TRBV12-3/TRBV12-4	.	TRBJ2-3	.	CASRSRDTQYF	TGTGCCAGCAGGTCCAGGGATACGCAGTATTTT
TRBV18	TRBD2	TRBJ2-7	.	CASSGLAGGQSSYEQYF	TGTGCCAGCTCAGGACTAGCGGGAGGTCAAAGCTCCTACGAGCAGTACTTC
TRBV11-2	.	TRBJ2-3	.	CASSLSVGPSTDTQYF	TGTGCCAGCAGCTTATCGGTAGGCCCTAGCACAGATACGCAGTATTTT
TRBV10-2	TRBD2	TRBJ2-1	.	CASRAGPSYNEQFF	TGCGCCAGCAGAGCGGGACCCTCCTACAATGAGCAGTTCTTC
TRBV19	TRBD2	TRBJ2-4	.	CATARESGGLNIQYF	TGTGCCACCGCAAGAGAAAGCGGGGGACTAAACATTCAGTACTTC
TRBV28	.	TRBJ2-1	.	CASTFGTVYNEQFF	TGTGCCAGCACCTTCGGGACGGTGTACAATGAGCAGTTCTTC
TRBV7-9	.	TRBJ2-5	.	CASSRVQETQYF	TGTGCCAGCAGCCGGGTCCAAGAGACCCAGTACTTC
TRBV3-1/TRBV3-2	.	TRBJ1-1	.	CASSPSGTPNTEAFF	TGTGCCAGCAGCCCGAGCGGGACCCCAAACACTGAAGCTTTCTTT
TRBV3-1/TRBV3-2	.	TRBJ1-4	.	CASSLTGGEGEKLFF	TGTGCCAGCAGCCTCACGGGGGGCGAGGGGGAAAAACTGTTTTTT
TRBV28	TRBD1	TRBJ2-7	.	CASSTPGTGKSYEQYF	TGTGCCAGCAGCACCCCCGGGACAGGGAAGTCCTACGAGCAGTACTTC
TRBV27	.	TRBJ1-5	.	CASSSLGPNQPQHF	TGTGCCAGCAGTTCCCTCGGGCCCAATCAGCCCCAGCATTTT
TRBV28	.	TRBJ2-7	.	CASSLIGGAYEQYF	TGTGCCAGCAGTTTAATTGGGGGCGCCTACGAGCAGTACTTC
TRBV6-6	TRBD1	TRBJ2-3	.	CASRTGGTSTDTQYF	TGTGCCAGCAGAACAGGGGGTACTAGCACAGATACGCAGTATTTT
TRBV11-2	TRBD1	TRBJ1-3	.	CASSLGGTGGFNTIYF	TGTGCCAGCAGCTTAGGAGGGACAGGGGGATTCAACACCATATATTTT
TRBV29-1	.	TRBJ1-1	.	CSVEAGGVNTEAFF	TGCAGCGTTGAAGCTGGAGGGGTGAACACTGAAGCTTTCTTT
TRBV5-1	.	TRBJ2-7	.	CASSFGQGGEQYF	TGCGCCAGCAGCTTCGGGCAGGGCGGCGAGCAGTACTTC
TRBV10-1	TRBD2	TRBJ2-3	.	CASRSPGTSGLTDTQYF	TGCGCCAGCAGGAGCCCCGGGACTAGCGGACTGACAGATACGCAGTATTTT
TRBV19	.	TRBJ2-7	once	CASSIGQGGSEQYF	TGTGCCAGTAGTATAGGGCAGGGAGGAAGCGAGCAGTACTTC
TRBV7-2	TRBD1	TRBJ1-2	.	CASSPGQGYGYTF	TGTGCCAGCAGCCCGGGACAGGGGTATGGCTACACCTTC
TRBV5-4	.	TRBJ1-4	.	CASSSATNEKLFF	TGTGCCAGCAGCTCCGCAACTAATGAAAAACTGTTTTTT
TRBV2	.	TRBJ1-4	.	CASSEAETLRQANEKLFF	TGTGCCAGCAGTGAAGCGGAAACCCTTAGACAAGCTAATGAAAAACTGTTTTTT
TRBV18	TRBD2	TRBJ2-3	.	CASSPPGLATRTDTQYF	TGTGCCAGCTCACCACCGGGACTAGCGACTCGCACAGATACGCAGTATTTT
TRBV15	.	TRBJ2-7	.	CATSRPRDEQYF	TGTGCCACCAGCAGACCCCGGGACGAGCAGTACTTC
TRBV6-5	TRBD2	TRBJ2-3	.	CASILAGYSTDTQYF	TGTGCCAGCATACTAGCGGGCTATAGCACAGATACGCAGTATTTT
TRBV27	.	TRBJ2-5	.	CASSLTIQETQYF	TGTGCCAGCAGTTTGACAATCCAAGAGACCCAGTACTTC
TRBV28	TRBD2	TRBJ2-2	.	CGVPGLIVGELFF	TGTGGAGTACCGGGACTAATTGTCGGGGAGCTGTTTTTT
TRBV5-1	TRBD2	TRBJ2-5	.	CASSLDGGALGETQYF	TGCGCCAGCAGCTTGGACGGGGGGGCCCTCGGAGAGACCCAGTACTTC
TRBV6-5	.	TRBJ1-1	.	CASRMEPLNTEAFF	TGTGCCAGCAGGATGGAACCGTTGAACACTGAAGCTTTCTTT
TRBV9	.	TRBJ2-7	.	CASSVDPGAPYEQYF	TGTGCCAGCAGCGTAGACCCGGGGGCCCCCTACGAGCAGTACTTC
TRBV11-3	.	TRBJ2-3	.	CASSFGRRGADTQYF	TGTGCCAGCAGCTTTGGGCGGAGGGGAGCAGATACGCAGTATTTT
TRBV19	.	TRBJ2-1	.	CASSMTVYNEQFF	TGTGCCAGTAGTATGACTGTCTACAATGAGCAGTTCTTC
TRBV5-1	.	TRBJ1-3	once	CASSRTVHDGNTIYF	TGCGCCAGCAGCCGGACAGTCCATGATGGAAACACCATATATTTT
TRBV5-4	.	TRBJ2-3	.	CASSASDKGDTQYF	TGTGCCAGCAGCGCATCGGACAAAGGAGATACGCAGTATTTT
TRBV6-2/TRBV6-3	TRBD2	TRBJ2-7	.	CASSDGTNYEQYF	TGTGCCAGCAGTGACGGGACTAACTACGAGCAGTACTTC
TRBV18	.	TRBJ2-7	.	CASSPPSSYEQYF	TGTGCCAGCTCACCACCCTCCTCCTACGAGCAGTACTTC
TRBV29-1	.	TRBJ1-1	.	CSVERVDTEAFF	TGCAGCGTTGAAAGGGTTGACACTGAAGCTTTCTTT
TRBV7-2	.	TRBJ1-3	.	CASSRSGLSGNTIYF	TGTGCCAGCAGTCGTTCCGGGCTTTCTGGAAACACCATATATTTT
TRBV14	.	TRBJ1-2	.	CASSQSREDGYTF	TGTGCCAGCAGCCAATCAAGGGAAGATGGCTACACCTTC
TRBV5-1	.	TRBJ2-2	.	CASSLLTGTGELFF	TGCGCCAGCAGCTTACTGACAGGCACCGGGGAGCTGTTTTTT
TRBV5-1	TRBD1	TRBJ2-5	.	CASSDGQGRETQYF	TGCGCCAGCAGCGATGGACAGGGCAGGGAGACCCAGTACTTC
TRBV5-1	TRBD1	TRBJ1-6	.	CASSLGQGHSPLHF	TGCGCCAGCAGCTTGGGACAGGGCCATTCACCCCTCCACTTT
TRBV3-1/TRBV3-2	TRBD1	TRBJ1-6	.	CASSPWDRDNSPLHF	TGTGCCAGCAGCCCTTGGGACAGGGACAATTCACCCCTCCACTTT
TRBV12-3/TRBV12-4	TRBD1	TRBJ1-6	.	CASKDRDSPLHF	TGTGCCAGCAAAGACAGGGATTCACCCCTCCACTTT
TRBV18	.	TRBJ1-6	.	CASSPTQGGSPLHF	TGTGCCAGCTCACCAACACAGGGCGGTTCACCCCTCCACTTT
TRBV7-9	TRBD1	TRBJ2-7	few	CASSSLRGDRGIAYEQYF	TGTGCCAGCAGCTCCCTGCGGGGGGACAGGGGTATTGCCTACGAGCAGTACTTC
TRBV5-1	TRBD2	TRBJ2-5	.	CASSFGAGVQETQYF	TGCGCCAGCAGCTTCGGGGCGGGGGTCCAAGAGACCCAGTACTTC
TRBV11-2	.	TRBJ2-7	.	CASSLVGLISYEQYF	TGTGCCAGCAGCTTAGTTGGCTTGATCTCCTACGAGCAGTACTTC
TRBV7-9	TRBD2	TRBJ2-7	.	CASSSGIAGFGEQYF	TGTGCCAGCAGCTCCGGGATAGCGGGGTTCGGCGAGCAGTACTTC
TRBV6-5	.	TRBJ1-2	.	CASRGGSRSYGYTF	TGTGCCAGCAGAGGGGGGAGCAGGTCCTATGGCTACACCTTC